Shown below are 14 T cell receptor beta chains from a single sample sequenced in a study of identical twins. Each CDR3 protein is one row after TCRdb ran MiXCR on the 5' RACE reads. Here the sample spans about 250,000 distinct CDR3 sequences, around 15% being singletons. The sequenced sample was memory (CD45RO+) T cells sorted from blood. These TCRs come from a woman in her late teens or twenties in good health.

This clonotype was observed at least ten times. The J gene is TRBJ2-1, the V gene TRBV20-1, with no clear D. CDR1 is DFQATT, CDR2 SNEGSKA, per germline (reference sequence). V was cut by 3 bases and J by 2 bases, with 8 bases left in between. This CDR3 has 13 residues. CDR3 sequence (DNA): TGCAGTGCTAGCGGCCGGACCTACAATGAGCAGTTCTTC. Residues: CSASGRTYNEQFF.

The chain has TRBV20-1 and TRBJ1-1; perhaps TRBD1 as D (6 bases). Germline V lookup: CDR1 DFQATT, CDR2 SNEGSKA (reference sequence). V gave up 3 bases and J gave up 5 bases, with 19 bases separating them. CDR3 length: 15 amino acids. The CDR3 loop reads CSASTSFEGVTEAFF. CDR3 coding DNA: TGCAGTGCTAGCACGTCGTTCGAGGGGGTGACTGAAGCTTTCTTT.

The chain carries TRBV29-1 and TRBJ2-7, with D maybe TRBD1 (5 bases). Trimming removed 0 bases at V and 3 bases at J, with 6 bases between. The CDR3 extends over 12 amino acids. Germline V gene data show CDR1 as SQVTM and CDR2 as ANQGSEA. CDR3 in DNA: TGCAGCGTTGAAGACAGGGACTACGAGCAGTACTTC. This translates into CSVEDRDYEQYF.

This sequence joins TRBV5-1 and TRBJ2-5; D is unclear. Trimming took 0 bases from V and 5 from J, leaving 14 bases between them. Germline values: CDR1 SGHRS, CDR2 YFSETQ. The CDR3 covers 15 residues. The CDR3 coding sequence is TGCGCCAGCAGCTTGGTGTCTGGGTATAGGGAGACCCAGTACTTC. Residues: CASSLVSGYRETQYF. Combining the CDR3 with reference TRBV5-1 and TRBJ2-5 gives the whole variable domain KAGVTQTPRYLIKTRGQQVTLSCSPISGHRSVSWYQQTPGQGLQFLFEYFSETQRNKGNFPGRFSGRQFSNSRSEMNVSTLELGDSALYLCASSLVSGYRETQYFGPGTRLLVL.

This chain joins TRBV6-2 or TRBV6-3 and TRBJ2-1, with 14 nucleotides matching TRBD2. V dropped 4 bases and J dropped 9; count of bases not matched to a gene: 8. The CDR3 totals 16 residues. Germline V CDR1 and CDR2: MNHEY, SVGEGT. The CDR3 bases are TGTGCCAGCAGTTCCGGGACTAGCGGGAGACGCGGTGAGCAGTTCTTC. This codes for CASSSGTSGRRGEQFF.

J is TRBJ2-1 and V is TRBV6-1, with 8 bases identical to TRBD1. Looked up from germline, CDR1 is MNHNS and CDR2 is SASEGT. The CDR3 runs to 15 residues. With 5 bases clipped from V and 6 bases from J, the junction kept 9 bases outside the gene matches. The chain's CDR3 is CASSPSPGQVNEQFF. Here the CDR3 DNA reads TGTGCCAGCAGTCCCTCTCCGGGACAGGTCAATGAGCAGTTCTTC.

The chain carries TRBV6-2 or TRBV6-3 and TRBJ2-2, with D perhaps being TRBD1 or TRBD2 (5 bases each). Per the germline V gene, CDR1 is MNHEY and CDR2 is SVGEGT. V dropped 8 bases and J dropped 6 bases, with 19 bases sitting between them. The CDR3 extends over 15 amino acids. The CDR3 region is CASCRGDLESGELFF. CDR3 DNA: TGTGCCAGCTGCCGAGGGGATCTCGAGTCCGGGGAGCTGTTTTTT.

This clonotype was seen at least ten times. The rearrangement joins TRBV7-2 to TRBJ1-4; 7 positions agree with TRBD1. The trim removed 2 bases at V and 5 bases at J, leaving 11 bases unmatched. Germline values: CDR1 SGHTA, CDR2 FQGNSA. The CDR3 is 17 residues long. The CDR3 loop is CASSLRRGTTPNEKLFF. Here the CDR3 DNA reads TGTGCCAGCAGCTTACGCAGGGGGACCACCCCAAATGAAAAACTGTTTTTT.

This clonotype was seen more than once but under ten times. This rearrangement joins TRBV20-1 to TRBJ1-1; 7 bases fit TRBD1. The CDR3 length is 15 residues. V dropped 4 bases and J dropped 0; count of bases not matched to a gene: 8. CDR1 is DFQATT, CDR2 SNEGSKA, per germline (reference sequence). As DNA, the CDR3 is TGCAGTGCTATGAAGACAGGGCAAGTGAACACTGAAGCTTTCTTT. It encodes CSAMKTGQVNTEAFF.

This chain connects TRBV15 to TRBJ2-7; D is uncertain. In germline, CDR1 is LNHNV, CDR2 YYDKDF (reference sequence). V lost 5 bases and J 4 bases, leaving 12 bases between the germline ends. CDR3 length: 13 residues. The CDR3 region is CATSGQLMYEQYF. CDR3 DNA sequence: TGTGCCACCAGCGGCCAGCTGATGTACGAGCAGTACTTC.

The chain recombines TRBV11-2 with TRBJ2-5; the D is unclear. The CDR3 has 16 amino acids. CDR1 SGHAT and CDR2 FQNNGV come from the germline V gene. Deletions cut 1 base from V and 0 bases from J, with 12 bases between. CDR3 nucleotide sequence: TGTGCCAGCAGCTTAGGGTTCCCTAGGTACCAAGAGACCCAGTACTTC. Its translation: CASSLGFPRYQETQYF.

This clonotype has only a few counts. The chain carries TRBV27 and TRBJ2-3, with D possibly TRBD1 on 5 matching bases. CDR3 length equals 12 residues. V was trimmed by 8 bases and J by 4 bases, leaving 10 bases between them. Per the germline V gene, CDR1 is MNHEY and CDR2 is SMNVEV (reference sequence). The CDR3 spells CASQQGSDTQYF. The CDR3 DNA is TGTGCCAGCCAGCAGGGTTCAGATACGCAGTATTTT.

Only a few counts were recorded for this clonotype. The gene calls are TRBV20-1 and TRBJ1-1, with D possibly being TRBD1 (6 bases). Trimming removed 3 bases from V and 1 base from J, with 15 bases in between. The CDR3 runs to 15 residues. Germline loops: CDR1 DFQATT, CDR2 SNEGSKA (reference sequence). The CDR3, as DNA: TGCAGTGCTAGTACCACAGGGTACGGGAACACTGAAGCTTTCTTT. Translation gives CSASTTGYGNTEAFF.

In this sample, this clonotype turned up a few times. The V gene is TRBV14, the J gene TRBJ2-1, with TRBD2 matching 9 bases. The CDR3 length is 15 residues. The germline V gene encodes CDR1 SGHDN and CDR2 FVKESK. Trimming took 4 bases from V and 8 from J; bases not matched to a gene: 9. The CDR3 DNA is TGTGCCAGCAGCCGTTTAGCGGGAGTGTCATATGAGCAGTTCTTC. It yields the protein CASSRLAGVSYEQFF. Full variable domain (outside the CDR3, taken from reference TRBV14 and TRBJ2-1): EAGVTQFPSHSVIEKGQTVTLRCDPISGHDNLYWYRRVMGKEIKFLLHFVKESKQDESGMPNNRFLAERTGGTYSTLKVQPAELEDSGVYFCASSRLAGVSYEQFFGPGTRLTVL.